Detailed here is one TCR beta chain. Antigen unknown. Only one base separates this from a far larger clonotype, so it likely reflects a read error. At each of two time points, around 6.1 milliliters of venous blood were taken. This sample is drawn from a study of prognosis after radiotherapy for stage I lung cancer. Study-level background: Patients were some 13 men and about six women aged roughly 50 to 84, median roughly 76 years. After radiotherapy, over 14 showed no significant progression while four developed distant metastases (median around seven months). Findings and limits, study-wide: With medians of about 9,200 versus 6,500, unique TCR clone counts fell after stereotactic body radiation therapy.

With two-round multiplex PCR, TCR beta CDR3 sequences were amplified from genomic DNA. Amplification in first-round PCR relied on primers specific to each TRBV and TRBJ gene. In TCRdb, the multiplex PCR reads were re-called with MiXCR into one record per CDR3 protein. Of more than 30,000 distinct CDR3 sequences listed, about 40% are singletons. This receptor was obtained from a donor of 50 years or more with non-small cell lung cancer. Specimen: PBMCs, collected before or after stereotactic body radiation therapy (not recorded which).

CDR3 amino acids: CASRAVDSYEQYF. The CDR3 bases are TGTGCCAGCAGAGCAGTGGACTCCTACGAGCAGTACTTC. V and J are TRBV6-4 and TRBJ2-7; unclear D gene. This CDR3 region has 13 residues. Trimming removed 6 bases at V and 0 bases at J, with 9 bases between. Germline-derived CDR1 and CDR2 are MRHNA and SNTAGT.